This TCR beta chain was recovered during a study of CD8+ T cells in alopecia areata. The treatment is: oral pan-JAK inhibitor, 5-10 mg twice daily. It was cDNA, reverse transcribed from extracted RNA, that served as the sequencing template. Measured with immunoSEQ multiplex PCR; TCRdb has only the in-frame clones, and not every one. The data contain approximately 210,000 clones, 60% of them singletons. Trimming took 1 base from V and 1 from J, leaving 2 bases between them. Germline V lookup: CDR1 SGHDT, CDR2 YYEEEE. CDR3 length: 12 amino acids. This sample comprised CD4+ T cells sorted from blood, obtained at week 4, from a patient treated with tofacitinib. The gene calls are TRBV5-6 and TRBJ2-5; D gene unclear. The receptor comes from a human donor with alopecia areata. The CDR3 DNA sequence: TGTGCCAGCAGCTTGTTCCAAGAGACCCAGTACTTC. Translating gives CASSLFQETQYF.